What follows are 10 T cell receptor beta chains derived from one specimen sequenced in a study of beta chain features in type 1 diabetes. Reverse transcribing all isolated RNA meant expressed TCRB transcripts were sequenced. Clones were sequenced by immunoSEQ multiplex PCR, and TCRdb holds only the in-frame ones, with some missing. There are 350,000 to 400,000 clones in the sample; more than 13% occur only once, and about 0.018% lies in the top ten. The source material was naive CD4+ T cells from blood. The receptors here all came from a young woman in good health.

This clone has only a few counts. The V call is TRBV15, the J call TRBJ2-1; 10 bases map to TRBD2. Looked up from germline, CDR1 is LNHNV and CDR2 is YYDKDF (reference sequence). The V gene end was trimmed by 4 bases and the J gene end by 3 bases; junction bases not matched to a gene: 3. The CDR3 contains 15 residues. The CDR3 reads CATSNLAGVYNEQFF. The CDR3 DNA reads TGTGCCACCAGCAACCTAGCGGGAGTCTACAATGAGCAGTTCTTC.

This rearrangement joins TRBV19 to TRBJ2-1; 8 bases fit TRBD2. V lost 6 bases to trimming and J lost 6 bases; unmatched junction nucleotides: 7. Germline CDR1 is LNHDA and CDR2 is SQIVND (reference sequence). CDR3 length equals 14 residues. CDR3: CASSTSGPLNEQFF. DNA for the CDR3: TGTGCCAGTAGCACTAGCGGCCCCCTCAATGAGCAGTTCTTC.

This clone was seen only a few times. The J gene is TRBJ1-5, the V gene TRBV7-3; TRBD1 might be the D (6 bases). The CDR3 has 15 residues. V lost 1 base to trimming and J lost 1 base, with 8 bases between them. Germline V gene data show CDR1 as SGHTA and CDR2 as FQGTGA. The CDR3 region is CASSLIGGSNQPQHF. The CDR3 nucleotides are TGTGCCAGCAGCTTAATAGGGGGAAGCAATCAGCCCCAGCATTTT.

With respect to this clone: An end of the junction differs from the germline gene, which may be a read error. The gene calls are TRBV30 and TRBJ1-5; D might be TRBD1 (5 bases). The CDR3 has 15 amino acids. Germline lookup yields CDR1 GTSNPN and CDR2 SVGIG (reference sequence). Here the CDR3 DNA reads TGTGCCTGGAGTACCACGGGAGGGGTGGTTCAGACCCAGCATTTT. Translating it yields CAWSTTGGVVQTQHF.

There are a few counts of this clone. The chain's CDR3 is CASSVGVNSNQPQHF. CDR3 coding DNA: TGTGCCAGCAGCGTAGGAGTCAATAGCAATCAGCCCCAGCATTTT. The chain is built from TRBV9 and TRBJ1-5; D remains ambiguous. Between the trimmed V and J ends, which lost 0 bases and 0 bases, there was a span of 7 bases. The CDR3 runs to 15 residues. CDR1 is SGDLS, CDR2 YYNGEE, per germline.

V gene TRBV30 combines with J gene TRBJ1-4; 9 nucleotides align to TRBD1. CDR3 length equals 15 residues. The germline V gene has CDR1 GTSNPN and CDR2 SVGIG (reference sequence). V trimming: 2 bases; J trimming: 8 bases; junction bases outside the gene matches: 9. CDR3 region: CAWSSNRGLGEKLFF. The CDR3 nucleotides are TGTGCCTGGAGTTCGAACAGGGGGCTTGGGGAAAAACTGTTTTTT.

This rearrangement joins TRBV28 to TRBJ1-2; TRBD1 agrees at 8 bases. CDR1 is MDHEN, CDR2 SYDVKM, per germline. Trimming at V came to 3 bases and at J to 5 bases, leaving 8 bases not matched to a gene. The CDR3 contains 15 residues. The CDR3 spells CASSFYRDRPYGYTF. The CDR3, as DNA: TGTGCCAGCAGTTTCTACCGGGACAGGCCTTATGGCTACACCTTC.

This clone was observed a handful of times. This chain connects TRBV5-1 to TRBJ2-1; D is unclear. The CDR3 length is 13 residues. Trimming shortened V by 4 bases and J by 6 bases, and 11 bases separated the two germline ends. The germline V gene has CDR1 SGHRS and CDR2 YFSETQ. The CDR3 is CASSEPPLNEQFF. DNA of the CDR3: TGCGCCAGCAGCGAGCCCCCCCTCAATGAGCAGTTCTTC.

The rearrangement uses TRBV6-6 and TRBJ1-5, with 9 bases lining up with TRBD1. The length of the CDR3 is 14 residues. In germline, CDR1 is MNHNY, CDR2 SVGAGI (reference sequence). V dropped 7 bases and J dropped 2; count of bases not matched to a gene: 3. The DNA for the CDR3 is TGTGCCAGCACGGGACAGGGTGGCAATCAGCCCCAGCATTTT. Amino acids: CASTGQGGNQPQHF.

This clone was seen a handful of times. Other DNA sequences of this sample code for an identical CDR3. The chain links TRBV5-1 to TRBJ1-2; D not resolved. The germline V gene encodes CDR1 SGHRS and CDR2 YFSETQ. The length of the CDR3 is 13 residues. V was clipped by 2 bases and J by 3 bases, with 8 bases between them. Written as DNA, the CDR3 is TGCGCCAGCAGCTTCGGCGGAGACTATGGCTACACCTTC. It yields the protein CASSFGGDYGYTF.